These T cell receptor beta chains were read from a single sample in a study of blood T cell repertoires in COVID-19. Sequencing used immunoSEQ multiplex PCR; TCRdb keeps in-frame clones, though not all of them. The table has fewer than 150,000 clones, approximately 80% seen once. The sample consisted of peripheral blood. Every receptor here comes from a human donor in a cohort sampled during active COVID-19. Both conserved end residues are part of each CDR3. The order of the fields is clone size, D gene, V gene, J gene, CDR3 length, CDR3 DNA, CDR3 protein. D genes are given only for firm matches. Not every row has a clone size; where given, it reads once, few, many or a size class.

clone_size: .
d_call: TRBD1
v_call: TRBV5-4
j_call: TRBJ1-3
cdr3_length: 14
cdr3_nt: TGTGCCAGCAGGTTGGACCCACAGGGGGACACCATATATTTT
cdr3_aa: CASRLDPQGDTIYF

clone_size: .
d_call: TRBD1
v_call: TRBV6-5
j_call: TRBJ1-2
cdr3_length: 13
cdr3_nt: TGTGCCAGCACTGCGACAGGGCGAAATGGCTACACCTTC
cdr3_aa: CASTATGRNGYTF

clone_size: .
d_call: TRBD1
v_call: TRBV18
j_call: TRBJ2-2
cdr3_length: 13
cdr3_nt: TGTGCCAGCGGGACAGGAAACACCGGGGAGCTGTTTTTT
cdr3_aa: CASGTGNTGELFF

clone_size: .
d_call: .
v_call: TRBV6-5
j_call: TRBJ1-5
cdr3_length: 16
cdr3_nt: TGTGCCAGCAGTTACGGGGGCGGGGGATCAAATCAGCCCCAGCATTTT
cdr3_aa: CASSYGGGGSNQPQHF

clone_size: .
d_call: .
v_call: TRBV7-9
j_call: TRBJ1-1
cdr3_length: 12
cdr3_nt: TGTGCCAGCAGGACTCCGAGACGGGAAGCTTTCTTT
cdr3_aa: CASRTPRREAFF

clone_size: .
d_call: .
v_call: TRBV6-5
j_call: TRBJ1-5
cdr3_length: 15
cdr3_nt: TGTGCCAGCAGCCCAGGTGGGGGAGGCGATCAGCCCCAGCATTTT
cdr3_aa: CASSPGGGGDQPQHF

clone_size: .
d_call: TRBD1
v_call: TRBV29-1
j_call: TRBJ1-2
cdr3_length: 12
cdr3_nt: TGCAGCGTTGGACAGGGGGAATATGGCTACACCTTC
cdr3_aa: CSVGQGEYGYTF

clone_size: .
d_call: .
v_call: TRBV5-1
j_call: TRBJ2-7
cdr3_length: 14
cdr3_nt: TGCGCCAGCAAACTGTCACGGGGCTCCTACGAGCAGTACTTC
cdr3_aa: CASKLSRGSYEQYF

clone_size: .
d_call: .
v_call: TRBV5-1
j_call: TRBJ2-3
cdr3_length: 16
cdr3_nt: TGCGCCAGCAGCTTAAAGGCCAGGGGGGGCACAGATACGCAGTATTTT
cdr3_aa: CASSLKARGGTDTQYF

clone_size: .
d_call: TRBD1
v_call: TRBV3-1/TRBV3-2
j_call: TRBJ1-1
cdr3_length: 18
cdr3_nt: TGTGCCAGCAGCCAAGAGTTGGGGACAGGGAGGATGAACACTGAAGCTTTCTTT
cdr3_aa: CASSQELGTGRMNTEAFF

clone_size: .
d_call: TRBD1
v_call: TRBV4-2
j_call: TRBJ1-5
cdr3_length: 16
cdr3_nt: TGTGCCAGCAGCCAGGTTCGACAGGGGGGAAATCAGCCCCAGCATTTT
cdr3_aa: CASSQVRQGGNQPQHF

clone_size: .
d_call: .
v_call: TRBV4-3
j_call: TRBJ1-3
cdr3_length: 16
cdr3_nt: TGCGCCAGCAGCCAAAAAATGGGGGGCTCTGGAAACACCATATATTTT
cdr3_aa: CASSQKMGGSGNTIYF

clone_size: .
d_call: .
v_call: TRBV5-1
j_call: TRBJ2-1
cdr3_length: 15
cdr3_nt: TGCGCCAGCAGCTTGGAGGCGGGGGCGCTCAATGAGCAGTTCTTC
cdr3_aa: CASSLEAGALNEQFF

clone_size: few
d_call: .
v_call: TRBV9
j_call: TRBJ1-2
cdr3_length: 13
cdr3_nt: TGTGCCAGCAGCGTGGGACTCGGCTATGGCTACACCTTC
cdr3_aa: CASSVGLGYGYTF

clone_size: .
d_call: TRBD1
v_call: TRBV19
j_call: TRBJ1-5
cdr3_length: 15
cdr3_nt: TGTGCCAGTAGTAAGGGGGCAAATTCCAATCAGCCCCAGCATTTT
cdr3_aa: CASSKGANSNQPQHF

clone_size: .
d_call: .
v_call: TRBV25-1
j_call: TRBJ1-6
cdr3_length: 15
cdr3_nt: TGTGCCAGCAGTGAATACGCAGGGCTTACGGCACCCCTCCACTTT
cdr3_aa: CASSEYAGLTAPLHF

clone_size: few
d_call: .
v_call: TRBV6-2/TRBV6-3
j_call: TRBJ1-1
cdr3_length: 16
cdr3_nt: TGTGCCAGCAGTTATAGCGCCCCCACGGGGGACACTGAAGCTTTCTTT
cdr3_aa: CASSYSAPTGDTEAFF

clone_size: .
d_call: .
v_call: TRBV6-2/TRBV6-3
j_call: TRBJ2-1
cdr3_length: 14
cdr3_nt: TGTGCCAGCAGTTATATCGGGGCCTACAATGAGCAGTTCTTC
cdr3_aa: CASSYIGAYNEQFF

clone_size: .
d_call: .
v_call: TRBV7-9
j_call: TRBJ2-1
cdr3_length: 16
cdr3_nt: TGTGCCAGCAGCTCCATACTAGGAATTGTCTCAATCGAGCAGTTCTTC
cdr3_aa: CASSSILGIVSIEQFF

clone_size: .
d_call: .
v_call: TRBV27
j_call: TRBJ2-7
cdr3_length: 15
cdr3_nt: TGTGCCAGCAGTTTAGGGTCGGGGGGCATTTACGAGCAGTACTTC
cdr3_aa: CASSLGSGGIYEQYF

clone_size: .
d_call: TRBD1
v_call: TRBV11-3
j_call: TRBJ2-3
cdr3_length: 12
cdr3_nt: TGTGCCAGCAGCCAGACAGGGTGGGCGCAGTATTTT
cdr3_aa: CASSQTGWAQYF

clone_size: .
d_call: TRBD2
v_call: TRBV5-1
j_call: TRBJ2-2
cdr3_length: 19
cdr3_nt: TGCGCCAGCAGCTTCAAGGGGGGCCTAGCGGGGTCCGGCACCGGGGAGCTGTTTTTT
cdr3_aa: CASSFKGGLAGSGTGELFF

clone_size: few
d_call: TRBD2
v_call: TRBV6-2/TRBV6-3
j_call: TRBJ2-2
cdr3_length: 16
cdr3_nt: TGTGCCAGCAGCCCACTAGCGGGGGGGCTCTCCGGGGAGCTGTTTTTT
cdr3_aa: CASSPLAGGLSGELFF